Listed here is a single T cell receptor beta chain. The J segment lost 5 bases and the V segment lost 2 bases, leaving 3 bases of the junction unmatched. In germline, CDR1 is KGHSH, CDR2 LQKENI. CDR3 length: 14 residues. Roughly 0.45 to 1 ug RNA was reverse transcribed with random hexamers. It was immunoSEQ multiplex PCR that amplified TCR beta CDR3 across 54 Vbeta and 13 Jbeta. Each CDR3 protein is one row after TCRdb ran MiXCR on the immunoSEQ multiplex PCR reads. In the table there are about 190,000 distinct CDR3 sequences, about 91% of which are singletons. These data are taken from a study of CD8 T cells in Susac syndrome. TCR beta sequencing covered blood CD8+ and CD4+ T cells.

The TCR was taken from a human donor with Susac syndrome. The chain uses TRBV18 and TRBJ1-5, with 7 bases aligning to TRBD1. Input material: CD4+ T cells from PBMCs. The chain's CDR3 is CASSPGQEDQPQHF. CDR3 in DNA: TGTGCCAGCTCACCAGGACAGGAGGATCAGCCCCAGCATTTT.